This is a list of T cell receptor beta chains from one sample in a study of tumor-infiltrating lymphocytes in glioblastoma multiforme. TCRdb used MiXCR to reprocess the multiplex PCR reads, holding one entry per CDR3 protein. The repertoire holds approximately 20,000 distinct CDR3 sequences, with about 70% as singletons. The sequenced material came from peripheral blood. The receptors come from a male donor with glioblastoma. The CDR3 runs from the conserved cysteine through the conserved F or W. Each record gives: clone size, J gene, CDR3 length, V gene, D gene, CDR3 DNA, CDR3 protein. D genes are given only for firm matches. Clone size is stated in some rows and not others, as once, few, many or a class when expanded.

>many|TRBJ2-1|15|TRBV29-1|.
TGCAGCTCCCTGAGACTAGGGGACTCCTACAATGAGCAGTTCTTC
CSSLRLGDSYNEQFF
>.|TRBJ2-5|15|TRBV11-2|TRBD1
TGTGCCAGCAGCACCGGGACAGGGGGTCCAGAGACCCAGTACTTC
CASSTGTGGPETQYF
>.|TRBJ2-1|15|TRBV7-8|.
TGTGCCAGCAGCCAGAAGTTTGGGGGCTACGATGAGCAGTTCTTC
CASSQKFGGYDEQFF
>.|TRBJ1-1|14|TRBV11-2|TRBD1
TGTACCAGCAGCTTAGGGGGACGCAGGGGGCCACCGATCTTT
CTSSLGGRRGPPIF
>.|TRBJ2-1|14|TRBV7-9|.
TGTGCCAGCAGCTTAGAGGGTGGGGGATATGAGCAGTTCTTC
CASSLEGGGYEQFF
>.|TRBJ2-7|15|TRBV11-2|.
TGTGCCAGCAGCCAGAGGTCGGAGCGGAACTACGAGCAGTACTTC
CASSQRSERNYEQYF
>.|TRBJ1-1|15|TRBV11-2|.
TGTGCCAGCAGCCTCTCTCTCGGCCTGAACACTGAAGCTTTCTTT
CASSLSLGLNTEAFF
>many|TRBJ2-3|15|TRBV10-3|TRBD2
TGTGCCATCAGTCCCTCCCGGGAGGGGGGAGATACGCAGTATTTT
CAISPSREGGDTQYF
>.|TRBJ1-6|12|TRBV11-2|.
TGTGCCAGCAGCCAATCCGGGACACCCCTCCACTTT
CASSQSGTPLHF
>few|TRBJ2-1|15|TRBV29-1|.
TGCAGCGAATTAACTCTCTCAGCCACCTACAATGAGCGGTTCTTC
CSELTLSATYNERFF
>few|TRBJ1-6|14|TRBV2|.
TGTGCCAGCAGCGAGAGACAGGAAAATTCACCCCTCCACTTT
CASSERQENSPLHF
>.|TRBJ1-1|14|TRBV12-3/TRBV12-4|.
TGTGCCAGCAGTTTGGCAGTGGGGAACACTGAAGCTTTCTTT
CASSLAVGNTEAFF
>few|TRBJ1-2|15|TRBV30|TRBD1
TGTGCCTGGGGTGGACGGGACAGCCAACCCTATGGCCACACCTTC
CAWGGRDSQPYGHTF
>few|TRBJ2-5|15|TRBV11-3|.
TGTGCCAGCAGCGTCCCCGCCGGGGCCGAAGAGACCCAGTACTTC
CASSVPAGAEETQYF
>.|TRBJ1-6|15|TRBV6-1|TRBD1
TGTGCCAGCAGTGAAGCGGAGGGGGCAGGTTCACCCCTCCACTTT
CASSEAEGAGSPLHF
>.|TRBJ2-1|19|TRBV11-2|TRBD2
TGTGCCAGCAGCTCCTCCCCCAAACCAACACTAGCGGGACACAATGAGCAGTTCTTC
CASSSSPKPTLAGHNEQFF
>.|TRBJ2-7|12|TRBV20-1|.
TGCAGTGCTAGTTTGGCTAGCGTCTACGAGTACTTC
CSASLASVYEYF
>.|TRBJ1-1|15|TRBV4-1|TRBD1
TGCGCCAGCAGCCCAGACCAGACAGGGCGAACTGAAGCTTTCTTT
CASSPDQTGRTEAFF
>.|TRBJ2-1|15|TRBV11-3|TRBD1
TGTGCCAGCAGCTTGGGCGGGGGACAGGGGTTACGGCAGTTCTTC
CASSLGGGQGLRQFF
>.|TRBJ2-7|13|TRBV20-1|.
TGCAGTGCTAGAGATACAGGGAACAACGAGCAGTACTTC
CSARDTGNNEQYF
>many|TRBJ2-5|15|TRBV10-1|.
TGCGCCAGCATCTCCCTTCGGCTGATCCAAGAGACCCAGTACTTC
CASISLRLIQETQYF
>.|TRBJ2-6|20|TRBV29-1|.
TGCAACGTCGTTTATTGGCAGGGGCTAAGTGGAAGCTCTGGGGCCAACGTCCTGACTTTC
CNVVYWQGLSGSSGANVLTF
>.|TRBJ2-1|15|TRBV21-1|.
TGTGCCAGCAGCAAAGGACACCCGGAGGGCGATGAGCAGTTCTTC
CASSKGHPEGDEQFF
>.|TRBJ2-7|15|TRBV11-2|.
TGTGCCAGCAGCCCGAGGTCGCAGCGGATCTACGAGCAGTACTTC
CASSPRSQRIYEQYF
>.|TRBJ2-1|16|TRBV11-2|.
TGTGCCAGCAGGGATACCCGGGGAGCGAATTACAATGAGCAGTTCTTT
CASRDTRGANYNEQFF
>many|TRBJ2-2|15|TRBV12-3/TRBV12-4|.
TGTGCCAGCAGTCAGGGATCTTTGAACACCGGGGAGCTGTTTTTT
CASSQGSLNTGELFF
>.|TRBJ1-1|12|TRBV6-5|.
TGTGCCCGCGGCCTGACGGACCGTGAAGCTTTCTTT
CARGLTDREAFF
>.|TRBJ2-1|15|TRBV11-1|TRBD2
TGTGCCAGCAGCCTAAGCGGGGGGCTAAACAATGAGCAGTTCTTC
CASSLSGGLNNEQFF
>many|TRBJ2-2|14|TRBV29-1|TRBD2
TGCAGCGTTATCCCGGGACTAAGCACCGGGGAGCTGTTTTTT
CSVIPGLSTGELFF
>.|TRBJ1-4|13|TRBV11-1|.
TGTGCCAGCAGCTTAGAAGTCAATGAAAAACTGTTTTTT
CASSLEVNEKLFF
>few|TRBJ2-6|18|TRBV21-1|.
TGTGCCAGCAGTGACGGGACAGGGCTCGAGTCTGGGGCCAACGTCCTGACTTTC
CASSDGTGLESGANVLTF
>.|TRBJ1-2|13|TRBV6-1|TRBD1
TGTGCCACCCGACAGGGGGCAGGTTATGGCTACACCTTC
CATRQGAGYGYTF
>once|TRBJ2-5|16|TRBV11-2|TRBD2
TGTGGCAGCAGCCAGACCTCTAGCGGGGGTAAAGAGACCCAGTATTTC
CGSSQTSSGGKETQYF
>many|TRBJ2-2|15|TRBV29-1|TRBD2
TGCAGCGTTGAAACGGCTAGCGGTAACACCGGGGAGCTGTTTTTT
CSVETASGNTGELFF
>.|TRBJ2-2|16|TRBV11-2|.
TGTGCCAGCAGCTTATCTGGCGGGGCGAACACCGGGGAGCTGTTTTTT
CASSLSGGANTGELFF
>.|TRBJ2-5|13|TRBV11-3|.
TGTGCCAGCAGCTCAGGACGGCAAGAGACCCAGTACTTC
CASSSGRQETQYF
>.|TRBJ1-2|13|TRBV5-1|.
TGCGCCAGCAGCCCGGGACACCACTATGGCTACACCTTC
CASSPGHHYGYTF
>few|TRBJ1-1|13|TRBV10-2|.
TGCGCCAGCAGTGAAGTAGGGGGCACTGAAGCTTTCTTT
CASSEVGGTEAFF
>.|TRBJ2-1|12|TRBV12-3/TRBV12-4|TRBD2
TGTGCCAGCAGCCTAGCGGGAGAAGAGCAGTTCTTC
CASSLAGEEQFF
>once|TRBJ2-1|19|TRBV11-2|TRBD2
TGTGCCAGCAGCTCCTCCGCCAGATCAACACTAGCGGGGTACAATGAGCAGCTCTTC
CASSSSARSTLAGYNEQLF
>many|TRBJ2-6|20|TRBV29-1|.
TGCAGCGTTGTTTATTGGCAGGGGCTAAGTGGAAGCTCTGGGGCCAACGTCCTGACTTTC
CSVVYWQGLSGSSGANVLTF
>.|TRBJ2-2|14|TRBV11-3|.
TGTGCCAGTGGCTCGTCGAGGGGCACCGGGGAGCTGTTTTTT
CASGSSRGTGELFF
>once|TRBJ2-2|16|TRBV11-2|.
TGTGCCAGCAGCATCACTAGGGGAACGAACACCGGTGAGCTGTTCTTT
CASSITRGTNTGELFF
>.|TRBJ1-5|17|TRBV4-1|TRBD1
TGCGCCAGCAGCCCCGGGACAGTGGGTACTAGCAATCAGCCCCAACATTTT
CASSPGTVGTSNQPQHF
>.|TRBJ2-5|14|TRBV6-2/TRBV6-3|.
TGTGCCAGCAGTTACCTTCGCAGCCAAGAGACCCAGTACTTC
CASSYLRSQETQYF
>.|TRBJ2-1|11|TRBV11-2|.
TGTGCCAGCAGGTCTTACAATGAGCAGTTCTTC
CASRSYNEQFF
>.|TRBJ1-2|15|TRBV11-2|.
TGCGCCAGCAGCTTAGGACCAGTGCAATACTATGGGTACACCTTC
CASSLGPVQYYGYTF
>.|TRBJ2-7|13|TRBV11-3|TRBD1
TGTGCCAGCAGCTATGGGACAGACTACGAGCAGTACTTC
CASSYGTDYEQYF
>.|TRBJ1-1|13|TRBV10-2|.
TGCGCCACCACCGAGGGGGGGAACACTGAAGCTTTCTTT
CATTEGGNTEAFF
>few|TRBJ2-5|15|TRBV6-2/TRBV6-3|.
TGTGCCAGCAGTTACTCGGCCGGGCCCTACGCGGCCCAGTACTTC
CASSYSAGPYAAQYF
>.|TRBJ2-3|15|TRBV11-2|.
TGTGCCAGCAACGTTGGCGGGATCCTCCCAGATACGCAGTATTTT
CASNVGGILPDTQYF
>many|TRBJ2-3|16|TRBV11-2|.
TGTGCCAGCAGCTCCTACAGGGATGGCAGGACGGATACGCAGTATTTT
CASSSYRDGRTDTQYF
>few|TRBJ2-2|15|TRBV28|.
TGTGCCAGCAGTTGGGCCGGGAGTCGGACCGGGGAGCTGTTTTTT
CASSWAGSRTGELFF